The sequence of this TCR beta chain was determined in a study of technical replicates of blood from a handful of donors. CDR3 length: 15 residues. With V trimmed by 4 bases and J by 8 bases, 6 bases remained unmatched. Germline CDR1 reads KGHSH; CDR2 reads LQKENI. Only one count was recorded for this clone. Method: immunoSEQ multiplex PCR; TCRdb's copy keeps in-frame clones and lacks some. The repertoire consists of about 49,000 clones, with 92% occurring once and the leading ten covering 3% to 5%. This sequence originates from a human donor in good health. Some clones in this sample may be carry-over from other donors' samples. The chain carries TRBV18 and TRBJ1-6; 9 nucleotides line up with TRBD1. Sequencing input: PBMCs. The CDR3 is CASSRDRDFYSPLHF. The CDR3 nucleotides read TGTGCCAGCTCACGGGACAGGGATTTTTATTCACCCCTCCACTTT.